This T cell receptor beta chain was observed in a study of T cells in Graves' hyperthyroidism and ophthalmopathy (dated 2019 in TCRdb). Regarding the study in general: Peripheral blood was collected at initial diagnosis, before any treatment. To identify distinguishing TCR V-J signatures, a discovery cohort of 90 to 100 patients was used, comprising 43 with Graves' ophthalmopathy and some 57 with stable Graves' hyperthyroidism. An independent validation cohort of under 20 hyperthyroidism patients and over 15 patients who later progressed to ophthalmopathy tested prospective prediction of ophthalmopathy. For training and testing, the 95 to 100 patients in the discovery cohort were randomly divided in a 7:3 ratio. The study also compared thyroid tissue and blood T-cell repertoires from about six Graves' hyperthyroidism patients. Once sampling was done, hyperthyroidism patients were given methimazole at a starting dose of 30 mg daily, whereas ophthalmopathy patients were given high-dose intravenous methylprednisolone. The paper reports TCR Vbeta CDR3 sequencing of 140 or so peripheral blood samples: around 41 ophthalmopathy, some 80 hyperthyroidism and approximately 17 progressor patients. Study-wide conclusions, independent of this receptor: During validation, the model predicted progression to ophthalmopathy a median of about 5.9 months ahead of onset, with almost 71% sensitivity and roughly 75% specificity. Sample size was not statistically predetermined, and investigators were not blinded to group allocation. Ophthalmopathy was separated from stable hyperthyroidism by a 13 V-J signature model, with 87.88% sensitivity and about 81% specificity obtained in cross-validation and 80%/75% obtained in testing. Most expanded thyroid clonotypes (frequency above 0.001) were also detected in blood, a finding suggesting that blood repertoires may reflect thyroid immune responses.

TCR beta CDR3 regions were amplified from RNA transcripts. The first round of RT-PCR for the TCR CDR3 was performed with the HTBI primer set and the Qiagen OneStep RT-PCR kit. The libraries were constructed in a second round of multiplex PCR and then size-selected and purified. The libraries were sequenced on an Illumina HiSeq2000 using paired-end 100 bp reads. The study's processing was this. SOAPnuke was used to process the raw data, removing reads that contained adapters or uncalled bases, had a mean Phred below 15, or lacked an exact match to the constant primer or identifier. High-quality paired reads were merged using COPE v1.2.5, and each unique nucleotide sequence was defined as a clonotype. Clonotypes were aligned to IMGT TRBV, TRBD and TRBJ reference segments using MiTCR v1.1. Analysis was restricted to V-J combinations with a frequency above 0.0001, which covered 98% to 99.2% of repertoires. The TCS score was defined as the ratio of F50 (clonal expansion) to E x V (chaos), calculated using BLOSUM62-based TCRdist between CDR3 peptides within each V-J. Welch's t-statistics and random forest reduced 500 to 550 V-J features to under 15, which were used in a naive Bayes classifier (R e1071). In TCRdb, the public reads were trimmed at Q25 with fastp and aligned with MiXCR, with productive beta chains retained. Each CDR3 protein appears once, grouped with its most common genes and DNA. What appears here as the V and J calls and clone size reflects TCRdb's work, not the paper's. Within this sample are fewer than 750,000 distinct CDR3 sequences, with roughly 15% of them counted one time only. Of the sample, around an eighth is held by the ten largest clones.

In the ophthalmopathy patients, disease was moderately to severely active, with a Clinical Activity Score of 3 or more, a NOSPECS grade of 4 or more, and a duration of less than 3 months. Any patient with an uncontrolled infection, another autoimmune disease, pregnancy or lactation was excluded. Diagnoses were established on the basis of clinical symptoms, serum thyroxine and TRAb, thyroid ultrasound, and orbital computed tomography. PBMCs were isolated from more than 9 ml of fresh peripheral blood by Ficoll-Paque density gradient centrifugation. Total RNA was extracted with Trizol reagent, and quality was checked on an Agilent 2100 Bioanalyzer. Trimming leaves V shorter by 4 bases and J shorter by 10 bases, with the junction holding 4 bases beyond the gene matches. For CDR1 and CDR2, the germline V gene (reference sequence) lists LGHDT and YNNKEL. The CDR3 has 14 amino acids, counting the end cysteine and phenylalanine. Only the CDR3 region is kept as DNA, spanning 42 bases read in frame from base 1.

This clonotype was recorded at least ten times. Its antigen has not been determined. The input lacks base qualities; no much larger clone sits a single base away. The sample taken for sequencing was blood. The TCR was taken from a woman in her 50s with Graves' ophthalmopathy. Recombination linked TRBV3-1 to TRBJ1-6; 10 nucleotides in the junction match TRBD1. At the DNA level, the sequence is TGTGCCAGCAGCCCTGACAGGGGGCGATCACCCCTCCACTTT. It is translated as CASSPDRGRSPLHF.